Each of the 28 T cell receptor beta chains below was sequenced from the same sample in a study of control samples from healthy donors and cancer patients. The data were produced by immunoSEQ multiplex PCR, yet TCRdb's version contains in-frame clones alone and is incomplete. The table lists some 51,000 clones, 95% to 96% of them singletons. Sequencing input: blood. The receptors were sampled from a young woman in good health.

The genes are TRBV7-2 and TRBJ1-2; D unclear. Germline CDR1 reads SGHTA; CDR2 reads FQGNSA. Between the trimmed V and J ends, which lost 5 bases and 8 bases, there was a span of 15 bases. The length of the CDR3 is 13 residues. The CDR3 loop is CASSPLVFEGYTF. The CDR3, as DNA: TGTGCCAGCAGCCCCCTGGTTTTCGAGGGCTACACCTTC.

This chain links TRBV13 with TRBJ1-1; D is unclear. Germline V gives CDR1 PRHDT, CDR2 FYEKMQ (reference sequence). With 0 bases removed from V and 0 bases from J, the gap between germline ends came to 2 bases. This CDR3 comprises 13 residues. CDR3 amino acids: CASSLGLNTEAFF. In DNA form, the CDR3 reads TGTGCCAGCAGCTTAGGGTTGAACACTGAAGCTTTCTTT.

Notes on this clone: At one of its ends the junction is not consistent with the germline gene, which may arise from a read error. The rearrangement links TRBV7-9 to TRBJ1-5; D is undetermined. The CDR3 runs 18 residues. From germline, CDR1 is SEHNR and CDR2 FQNEAQ (reference sequence). CDR3 nucleotides: TGTACCAGCAGCTTAAGCAGTAGTCTCGGCAGAGAGAATCAGCCCCAGCATTTT. Its translation is CTSSLSSSLGRENQPQHF.

The J gene is TRBJ2-5, the V gene TRBV10-2, with TRBD1 as a possible D gene (5 bases). The CDR3 extends over 15 amino acids. V shed 6 bases and J shed 0 bases, with 14 bases lying between them. Germline values: CDR1 WSHSY, CDR2 SAAADI. CDR3 nucleotides: TGCGCCAGCAGCGCAGCGACAGCGAACCAAGAGACCCAGTACTTC. Protein product: CASSAATANQETQYF.

J is TRBJ2-1 and V is TRBV29-1; TRBD2 matches 7 bases. The CDR3 has 13 amino acids. Germline values: CDR1 SQVTM, CDR2 ANQGSEA. V shed 4 bases and J 8 bases; nucleotides not matched to a gene: 8. CDR3 in amino acids: CSVAGAGSDEQFF. Here the CDR3 DNA reads TGCAGCGTTGCGGGAGCGGGGTCGGATGAGCAGTTCTTC.

This chain uses TRBV6-2 or TRBV6-3 with TRBJ1-5; D is ambiguous. Germline values: CDR1 MNHEY, CDR2 SVGEGT. The V end was cut by 1 base, the J end by 0 bases, with 4 bases between. The CDR3 is made up of 14 amino acids. CDR3 nucleotide sequence: TGTGCCAGCAGTTACTTGGGTAGCAATCAGCCCCAGCATTTT. Translated, it gives CASSYLGSNQPQHF.

The rearrangement joins TRBV24-1 to TRBJ1-2, with a weak D call TRBD1 (5 bases). Germline V gives CDR1 KGHDR, CDR2 SFDVKD. V gave up 6 bases and J gave up 8 bases, with 15 bases separating them. CDR3 size: 13 residues. In DNA form, the CDR3 reads TGTGCCACCAGTATAGCAGGGTCGCGGGGCTACACCTTC. Its protein product is CATSIAGSRGYTF.

V is TRBV16 and J is TRBJ1-5; a possible D gene is TRBD1 (6 bases). V was pared by 5 bases and J by 7 bases, with 21 bases between. From germline, CDR1 is KGHSY and CDR2 FQNENV. The CDR3 runs to 16 residues. Written as DNA, the CDR3 is TGTGCCAGCAGCTACCGGCAGGGGATTAGGGAACAGCCCCAGCATTTT. Encoded protein: CASSYRQGIREQPQHF.

The rearrangement joins TRBV21-1 to TRBJ2-7; TRBD2, as called in the table, went unchecked against the DNA. TRBV21-1 is a pseudogene. CDR3 size: 15 residues. DNA of the CDR3: TGTGCCAGCAGCAGGCCCCGGATAGCGCTCTACGAGCAGTACTTC. It yields the protein CASSRPRIALYEQYF.

The gene calls are TRBV6-5 and TRBJ1-1; D perhaps matches TRBD1 (5 bases). V was clipped by 5 bases and J by 1 base, with 8 bases between them. Per germline, CDR1 MNHEY and CDR2 SVGAGI. The CDR3 totals 13 residues. In DNA, the CDR3 is TGTGCCAGCAGTCGGGGGGAGAACACTGAAGCTTTCTTT. Translating it yields CASSRGENTEAFF.

V usage is TRBV7-2 and J usage is TRBJ1-5, with unresolved D. This CDR3 spans 16 amino acids. The germline V gene encodes CDR1 SGHTA and CDR2 FQGNSA. V lost 3 bases and J 7 bases, leaving 19 bases between the germline ends. CDR3: CASSFADWSSSQPQHF. DNA for the CDR3: TGTGCCAGCAGCTTCGCCGACTGGTCTTCCTCGCAGCCCCAGCATTTT.

This clone came up once. V usage is TRBV12-3 or TRBV12-4 and J usage is TRBJ1-1; D not resolved. The CDR3 loop spans 12 amino acids. Deletions cut 6 bases from V and 5 bases from J, with 10 bases between. As DNA, the CDR3 is TGTGCCAGCAGCCCGGCGGGAACTGAAGCTTTCTTT. Its protein is CASSPAGTEAFF.

The rearrangement links TRBV5-1 to TRBJ2-5, with D hard to call. Between the trimmed V and J ends, which lost 5 bases and 0 bases, there was a span of 8 bases. The CDR3 loop spans 13 amino acids. Germline CDR1 reads SGHRS; CDR2 reads YFSETQ. The CDR3 bases are TGCGCCAGCAGTGAGACCCACCAAGAGACCCAGTACTTC. This encodes CASSETHQETQYF.

The V call is TRBV5-6, the J call TRBJ2-2; maybe TRBD1 (9 bases). Germline lookup yields CDR1 SGHDT and CDR2 YYEEEE. V lost 0 bases, J lost 2 bases, and 17 bases lay in between. This CDR3 has 18 residues. CDR3 in amino acids: CASSLVAGQGGNTGELFF. The CDR3 DNA is TGTGCCAGCAGCTTGGTAGCGGGACAGGGTGGTAACACCGGGGAGCTGTTTTTT.

This chain joins TRBV27 and TRBJ1-6; tentative D call: TRBD1 (5 bases). Per germline, CDR1 MNHEY and CDR2 SMNVEV (reference sequence). V shed 7 bases and J shed 0 bases, with 19 bases lying between them. The CDR3 is 18 residues long. CDR3 amino acids: CASKTGRFLSSYNSPLHF. The CDR3 bases are TGTGCCAGCAAAACAGGTCGGTTTCTGAGCTCCTATAATTCACCCCTCCACTTT.

A note on this clone: An end of the junction differs from the germline gene, which may be a read error. The rearrangement uses TRBV6-6 and TRBJ1-4; the D gene is possibly TRBD1 (5 bases). CDR1 MNHNY and CDR2 SVGAGI come from the germline V gene (reference sequence). This CDR3 region has 10 residues. CDR3 loop: CASRHGTWNF. The DNA of the CDR3 is TGTGCCAGCAGGCATGGGACGTGGAATTTT.

The V and J genes are TRBV7-9 and TRBJ2-1; the D gene is possibly TRBD2 (5 bases). Trimming removed 1 base from V and 8 bases from J, with 15 bases in between. CDR1 and CDR2 from the germline V gene are SEHNR and FQNEAQ (reference sequence). This CDR3 has 15 residues. CDR3 in DNA: TGTGCCAGCAGCTTAGAGATCGAGGGAAGGGATGAGCAGTTCTTC. Residues: CASSLEIEGRDEQFF.

V gene TRBV7-6 combines with J gene TRBJ2-3; TRBD1 aligns across 8 bases. Germline V CDR1 and CDR2: SGHVS, FNYEAQ. V lost 1 base and J lost 0; bases outside the gene matches: 15. CDR3 size: 20 residues. CDR3 protein: CASSLVLRGTTGVSTDTQYF. The CDR3 region has the DNA TGTGCCAGCAGCTTAGTCCTAAGGGGGACGACAGGGGTTAGCACAGATACGCAGTATTTT.

This rearrangement joins TRBV30 to TRBJ1-5, with no clear D. The germline V gene encodes CDR1 GTSNPN and CDR2 SVGIG (reference sequence). This CDR3 is 14 amino acids long. Trimming removed 2 bases at V and 3 bases at J, with 11 bases between. The CDR3 loop reads CAWSSSVTNQPQHF. The CDR3 coding sequence is TGTGCCTGGAGTTCGTCGGTAACCAATCAGCCCCAGCATTTT.

The rearrangement joins TRBV5-4 to TRBJ1-2; TRBD1 might be the D (6 bases). V lost 4 bases to trimming and J lost 8 bases, with 12 bases between them. Germline CDR1 is SGHNT and CDR2 is YYREEE (reference sequence). CDR3 length equals 12 residues. This CDR3 reads CASSPGQLGYTF. The CDR3 region has the DNA TGTGCCAGCAGCCCCGGACAGTTGGGCTACACCTTC.

The chain has TRBV9 and TRBJ2-5, with D maybe TRBD2 (6 bases). V was shortened by 4 bases and J by 2 bases, with 18 bases between the two germline ends. The CDR3 runs to 16 residues. Germline CDR1 SGDLS, CDR2 YYNGEE. The CDR3 nucleotides read TGTGCCAGCAGCACTTCCGGCGGGACTTATCAAGAGACCCAGTACTTC. This translates into CASSTSGGTYQETQYF.

The V gene is TRBV4-1, the J gene TRBJ2-7; 7 nucleotides line up with TRBD2. Germline V gene sequence: CDR1 MGHRA, CDR2 YSYEKL. The CDR3 is 12 amino acids. The trim removed 8 bases at V and 2 bases at J, leaving 3 bases unmatched. As DNA, the CDR3 is TGCGCCAGCGGGGGGGGACCCTACGAGCAGTACTTC. This sequence encodes CASGGGPYEQYF.

In its sample, this clone was seen once. The genes are TRBV4-1 and TRBJ1-1; TRBD1 matches at 7 bases. The V gene's germline CDR1 is MGHRA and CDR2 YSYEKL. This CDR3 contains 16 residues. With V trimmed by 4 bases and J by 2 bases, 10 bases remained unmatched. CDR3 nucleotide sequence: TGCGCCAGCAGCCGGGGACAGAACCTGGTAAACACTGAAGCTTTCTTT. Its protein is CASSRGQNLVNTEAFF.

V is TRBV10-3 and J is TRBJ1-1; a weak D match, TRBD1 (6 bases). V was clipped by 5 bases and J by 4 bases, with 11 bases between them. The CDR3 length is 13 residues. CDR1 and CDR2 from the germline V gene are ENHRY and SYGVKD. CDR3 bases: TGTGCCATCAGTAAACAGGGTAGCACTGAAGCTTTCTTT. It is translated as CAISKQGSTEAFF.

The J gene is TRBJ1-5, the V gene TRBV6-1, with D uncertain. Looked up from germline, CDR1 is MNHNS and CDR2 is SASEGT. The V end was cut by 3 bases, the J end by 3 bases, with 12 bases between. The CDR3 extends over 15 amino acids. CDR3: CASSDRGSFNQPQHF. CDR3 bases: TGTGCCAGCAGTGACCGAGGGAGTTTCAATCAGCCCCAGCATTTT.

The J gene is TRBJ2-1, the V gene TRBV6-1; D is possibly TRBD1 (7 bases). Germline-derived CDR1 and CDR2 are MNHNS and SASEGT. This CDR3 is built from 15 residues. V lost 4 bases and J lost 3, with 13 bases in between. The CDR3 region is CASSAQGGDYNEQFF. The CDR3 nucleotides are TGTGCCAGCAGTGCCCAGGGGGGAGACTACAATGAGCAGTTCTTC.

This sequence joins TRBV2 and TRBJ2-1; 8 bases are shared with TRBD2. Germline trimming cut 7 bases from V and 0 bases from J; bases unmatched to any gene: 8. This CDR3 contains 16 residues. The germline V gene has CDR1 SNHLY and CDR2 FYNNEI. CDR3 bases: TGTGCCAGCAAAGGGCAGCGGGGGAGCTCCTACAATGAGCAGTTCTTC. It translates to CASKGQRGSSYNEQFF.

The V gene is TRBV20-1, the J gene TRBJ1-1; no reliable D call. V lost 3 bases and J lost 4, with 6 bases in between. CDR1 and CDR2 from the germline V gene are DFQATT and SNEGSKA (reference sequence). CDR3 size: 11 residues. CDR3 amino acids: CSAREGTEAFF. CDR3 in DNA: TGCAGTGCTAGGGAAGGCACTGAAGCTTTCTTT.